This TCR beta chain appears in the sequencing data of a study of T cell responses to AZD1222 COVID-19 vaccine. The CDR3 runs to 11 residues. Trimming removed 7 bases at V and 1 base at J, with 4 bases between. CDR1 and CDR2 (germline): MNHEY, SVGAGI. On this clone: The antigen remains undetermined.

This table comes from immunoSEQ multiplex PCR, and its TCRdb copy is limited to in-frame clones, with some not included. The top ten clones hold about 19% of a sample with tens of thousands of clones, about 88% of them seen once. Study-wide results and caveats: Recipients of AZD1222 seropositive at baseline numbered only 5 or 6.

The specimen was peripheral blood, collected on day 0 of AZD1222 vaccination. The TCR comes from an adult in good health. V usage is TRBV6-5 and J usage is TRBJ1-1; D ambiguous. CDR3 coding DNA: TGTGCCAGCACTGGGAACACTGAAGCTTTCTTT. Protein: CASTGNTEAFF.